What follows describes a single TCR beta chain. The data belong to a study of cytomegalovirus exposure and HLA in healthy donors. Germline CDR1 is MGHDK and CDR2 is SYGVNS. The CDR3 spans 13 residues. Trimming removed 8 bases from V and 5 bases from J; junction bases left unmatched: 6. PCR primers comprised 60 Vbeta and 13 Jbeta primers. This table comes from immunoSEQ multiplex PCR, and its TCRdb copy is limited to in-frame clones, with some not included. Of some 130,000 clones listed, 50% to 65% are singletons. The V gene is TRBV25-1, the J gene TRBJ1-1; 9 nucleotides match TRBD1. This receptor was obtained from a man between 40 and 49 years old in good health and CMV-seropositive. Sequencing was done on a sample of PBMCs. The CDR3 loop is CASLLTGGTEAFF. DNA for the CDR3: TGTGCCAGCTTGCTGACAGGGGGGACTGAAGCTTTCTTT.